This T cell receptor beta chain was recorded in a study of cytomegalovirus exposure and HLA in healthy donors. The study's findings and limits: It has been reported that TCR beta sequences accurately predicted the HLA-A and HLA-B alleles of most subjects. Roughly uniform depth of sequencing across donors was assumed in presence/absence analyses.

In the PCR, 60 Vbeta and 13 Jbeta primers were used. The data were produced by immunoSEQ multiplex PCR, yet TCRdb's version contains in-frame clones alone and is incomplete. Of about 180,000 clones listed, about three quarters are singletons. V shed 0 bases and J shed 9 bases, with 10 bases lying between them. The CDR3 runs 13 residues. Germline values: CDR1 SGDLS, CDR2 YYNGEE. For this clone: The antigen is undetermined.

V usage is TRBV9 and J usage is TRBJ2-1; no clear D gene. Sequencing input: PBMCs. The clonotype comes from a man in his forties in good health and CMV-seropositive. The CDR3 loop is CASSVELESEQFF. Here the CDR3 DNA reads TGTGCCAGCAGCGTAGAGCTAGAGTCTGAGCAGTTCTTC.